This TCR beta chain appears in the sequencing data of a study of PD-1 blockade in classical Hodgkin lymphoma. Notes on the study in general: CD4+ but not CD8+ TCR diversity rose significantly by C4D1.

The CDR3 runs to 17 residues. TCRdb keeps only in-frame clones here, not all; method: immunoSEQ multiplex PCR. The sample has 27,000 or so clones, 75% to 90% seen once. A note on this clone: Its target is unknown.

The time point was: cycle 4 day 1 (C4D1), after less than 7 weeks of nivolumab. All patients experienced relapse after autologous stem cell transplantation, and brentuximab vedotin exposure was variable. Isolation of CD4+ T cells from thawed PBMCs was performed by magnetic negative selection. The chain combines TRBV21-1 with TRBJ2-1; the table calls TRBD1, which could not be checked here. TRBV21-1 is assigned pseudogene status. The clonotype originates from a human donor with classical Hodgkin lymphoma. The input for sequencing was CD4+ T cells from blood, taken before the fourth cycle of nivolumab. The CDR3 nucleotides read TGTGCCAGCAGCAAAGAGGATCTCAGGGGCTCCTACAATGAGCAGTTCTTC. This codes for CASSKEDLRGSYNEQFF.